This T cell receptor beta chain was recorded in a study of OX40 agonist ivuxolimab in advanced cancers. For the study at large: Cohort: around 83% men, mean age 60, aged roughly 23 to 79. Participants could have had prior anti-PD-1, anti-PD-L1 or anti-CTLA-4 therapy, and less than 45% had some. Three patients had partial responses: one hepatocellular carcinoma, two cutaneous melanoma. Study results and caveats: Fewer expanded clones were found on average in CD4+ than in CD8+ T cells.

Here immunoSEQ multiplex PCR was the method, and the copy in TCRdb shows in-frame clones only, minus some. The data show around 11,000 clones, 77% seen once. As concerns this clone: Its antigen is not identified.

CDR1 MNHEY and CDR2 SMNVEV come from the germline V gene (reference sequence). V dropped 6 bases and J dropped 7; count of bases not matched to a gene: 8. The CDR3 is 15 amino acids. The gene calls are TRBV27 and TRBJ2-1; 11 bases are shared with TRBD1. This specimen consisted of CD4+ or CD8+ T cells sorted from blood, obtained in a trial of the OX40 agonist ivuxolimab. The clonotype comes from an adult with an advanced solid tumor such as melanoma, head and neck, liver or kidney cancer. The DNA for the CDR3 is TGTGCCAGCAGCCTAGTAGGGACAGGGGGGAATGAGCAGTTCTTC. Translated, it gives CASSLVGTGGNEQFF.